This T cell receptor (beta chain) is from a study of CD8 T cells in ankylosing spondylitis. Notes on the study in general: Disease-linked clones reportedly concentrated significantly in matched ankylosing spondylitis synovial fluid. A motif in TCR beta, a set of eight highly homologous variants, appeared characteristic of ankylosing spondylitis blood.

Points on this clonotype: What it recognizes is unknown.

Construction of TCR beta libraries was performed using quantitative 5'-RACE with molecular barcodes. A single record per CDR3 protein comes from TCRdb applying MiXCR to the 5' RACE reads. The top ten hold roughly 16% of the sample, which has about 400,000 distinct CDR3 sequences, about a fifth seen once. The TCR originated in a male donor with ankylosing spondylitis. The sequenced sample was blood, either unsorted or a sorted T cell fraction (not recorded which).

CDR3 DNA sequence: TGCAGCGTTGAAGCGGGAGGAGACGAGCAGTACTTC. Translation gives CSVEAGGDEQYF. The chain uses TRBV29-1 and TRBJ2-7; 7 bases align to TRBD2. After removal of 1 base from V and 5 bases from J, the junction contained 2 bases not matched to a gene. CDR3 length: 12 residues. The germline V gene has CDR1 SQVTM and CDR2 ANQGSEA.